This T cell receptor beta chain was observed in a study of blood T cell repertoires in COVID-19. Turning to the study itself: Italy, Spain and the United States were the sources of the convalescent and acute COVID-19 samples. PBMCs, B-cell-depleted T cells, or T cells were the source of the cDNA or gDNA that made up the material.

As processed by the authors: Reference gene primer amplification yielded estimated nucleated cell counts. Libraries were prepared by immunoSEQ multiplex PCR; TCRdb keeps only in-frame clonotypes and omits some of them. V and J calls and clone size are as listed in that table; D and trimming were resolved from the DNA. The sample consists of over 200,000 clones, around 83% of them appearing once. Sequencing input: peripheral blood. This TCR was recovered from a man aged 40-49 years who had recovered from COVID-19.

CDR3 protein: CASSATGRAGTGELFF. For the CDR3, the DNA is TGTGCCAGCAGTGCCACAGGCCGGGCGGGGACCGGGGAGCTGTTTTTT. The genes are TRBV27 and TRBJ2-2; D is perhaps TRBD2 (6 bases). This CDR3 has 16 amino acids. Germline values: CDR1 MNHEY, CDR2 SMNVEV (reference sequence). The V and J ends lost 5 bases and 5 bases respectively, with 18 bases between them.